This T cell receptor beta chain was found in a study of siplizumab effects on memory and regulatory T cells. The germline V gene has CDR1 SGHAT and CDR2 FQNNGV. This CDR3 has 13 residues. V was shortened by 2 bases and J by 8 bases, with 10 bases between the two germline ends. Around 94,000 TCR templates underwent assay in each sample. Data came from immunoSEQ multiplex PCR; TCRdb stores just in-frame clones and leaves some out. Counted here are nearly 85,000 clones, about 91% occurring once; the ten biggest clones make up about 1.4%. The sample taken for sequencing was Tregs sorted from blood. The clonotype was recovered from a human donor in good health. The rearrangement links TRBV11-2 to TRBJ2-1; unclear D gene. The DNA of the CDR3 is TGTGCCAGCAGCTTATCCTCTTTTTATGAGCAGTTCTTC. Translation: CASSLSSFYEQFF.